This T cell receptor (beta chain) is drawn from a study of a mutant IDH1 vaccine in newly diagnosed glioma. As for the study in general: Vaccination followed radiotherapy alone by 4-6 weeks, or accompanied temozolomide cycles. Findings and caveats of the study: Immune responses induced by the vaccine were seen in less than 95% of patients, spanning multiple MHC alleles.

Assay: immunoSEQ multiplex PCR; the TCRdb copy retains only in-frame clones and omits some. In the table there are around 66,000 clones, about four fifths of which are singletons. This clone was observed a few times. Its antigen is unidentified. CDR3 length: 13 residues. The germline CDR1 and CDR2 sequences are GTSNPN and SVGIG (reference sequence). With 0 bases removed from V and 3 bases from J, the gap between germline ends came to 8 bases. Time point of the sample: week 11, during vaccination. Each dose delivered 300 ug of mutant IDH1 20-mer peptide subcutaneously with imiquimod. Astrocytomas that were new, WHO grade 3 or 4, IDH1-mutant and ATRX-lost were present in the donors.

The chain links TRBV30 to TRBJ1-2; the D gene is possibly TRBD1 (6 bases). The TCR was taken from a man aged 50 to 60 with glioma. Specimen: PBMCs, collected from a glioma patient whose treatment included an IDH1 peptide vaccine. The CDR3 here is CAWSVQGYYGYTF. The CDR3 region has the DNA TGTGCCTGGAGTGTACAGGGTTACTATGGCTACACCTTC.